These T cell receptor beta chains were read from a single sample in a study of metastatic and nonmetastatic thyroid tumors. TCRdb reanalyzed the PCR reads via MiXCR. This table holds tens of thousands of clones, 9.5% to 15% found once. Sequenced input: blood. The receptors here all came from a female donor with papillary thyroid cancer or a benign thyroid nodule (not recorded which). Some clones in this sample may be carry-over from other donors' samples. CDR3s include the opening cysteine and the closing phenylalanine or tryptophan. A D gene is named only where the DNA matches it firmly. Where a row states a size, it is once, few, many or the class of an expanded clone; other rows omit it.

abundance,v_gene,j_gene,d_gene,CDR3aa,CDR3nt
NA,TRBV11-2,TRBJ2-1,TRBD2,CASSLGGGDEQFF,TGTGCCAGCAGCTTAGGCGGGGGTGATGAGCAGTTCTTC
NA,TRBV5-1,TRBJ2-1,NA,CASSFFGVNEQFF,TGCGCCAGCAGCTTCTTTGGGGTCAATGAGCAGTTCTTC
NA,TRBV28,TRBJ2-7,TRBD1,CASSTGTGAHEQYF,TGTGCCAGCAGTACCGGGACAGGGGCCCACGAGCAGTACTTC
many,TRBV6-2/TRBV6-3,TRBJ2-7,NA,CASSYERLSLGEQYF,TGTGCCAGCAGTTATGAAAGACTGAGCTTGGGAGAGCAGTACTTC
many,TRBV4-1,TRBJ1-2,NA,CASSQDSRSFYGYTF,TGCGCCAGCAGCCAAGATTCCCGATCATTCTATGGCTACACCTTC
many,TRBV11-1,TRBJ2-7,NA,CASGSLAGTYEQYF,TGTGCCAGCGGGTCCTTGGCGGGAACCTACGAGCAGTACTTC
many,TRBV28,TRBJ2-1,TRBD2,CASRRTSGSYNEQFF,TGTGCCAGCAGGAGGACTAGCGGAAGTTACAATGAGCAGTTCTTC
many,TRBV29-1,TRBJ1-1,NA,CSAVKQSTEAFF,TGCAGCGCGGTTAAACAGAGCACTGAAGCTTTCTTT
NA,TRBV28,TRBJ2-3,NA,CASSLGSRTQYF,TGTGCCAGCAGTTTAGGGAGTAGAACGCAGTATTTT
many,TRBV12-3/TRBV12-4,TRBJ2-2,NA,CASRRSGTRVEGGELFF,TGTGCCAGCAGAAGATCCGGGACACGGGTAGAGGGCGGGGAGCTGTTTTTT
NA,TRBV7-2,TRBJ1-5,NA,CASGGGLSNQPQHF,TGTGCCAGCGGCGGGGGACTTTCCAATCAGCCCCAGCATTTT
many,TRBV4-1,TRBJ2-1,TRBD2,CASSQAGGSGPPYNEQFF,TGCGCCAGCAGCCAAGCGGGAGGTAGCGGACCACCCTACAATGAGCAGTTCTTC